A single sample is the source of the 29 T cell receptor beta chains below, sequenced in a study of control samples from healthy donors and cancer patients. Clones were read by immunoSEQ multiplex PCR, and TCRdb kept only the in-frame ones, dropping some. This table has 130,000 to 150,000 clones, roughly 92% appearing once. The sample was blood. The receptor source for this set is a man aged 25 to 45 in good health.

The gene calls are TRBV14 and TRBJ2-1, with 13 nucleotides matching TRBD2. Trimming at V came to 4 bases and at J to 10 bases, leaving 7 bases not matched to a gene. The CDR3 sequence is 15 residues long. Per the germline V gene, CDR1 is SGHDN and CDR2 is FVKESK. The CDR3 loop is CASSPYGLAGEEQFF. CDR3 coding DNA: TGTGCCAGCAGCCCTTATGGACTAGCGGGGGAGGAGCAGTTCTTC. The variable domain in full, with the rest retrieved from reference TRBV14 and TRBJ2-1, is EAGVTQFPSHSVIEKGQTVTLRCDPISGHDNLYWYRRVMGKEIKFLLHFVKESKQDESGMPNNRFLAERTGGTYSTLKVQPAELEDSGVYFCASSPYGLAGEEQFFGPGTRLTVL.

This clone showed up just once. The rearrangement uses TRBV20-1 and TRBJ2-5; no clear D gene. The V end lost 3 bases, the J end lost 2 bases, and 10 bases lay between the germline ends. This CDR3 spans 13 amino acids. Germline CDR1 reads DFQATT; CDR2 reads SNEGSKA (reference sequence). CDR3 amino acids: CSASLGTQETQYF. CDR3 nucleotides: TGCAGTGCTAGTCTGGGTACACAAGAGACCCAGTACTTC.

This clone came up a few times. The chain joins TRBV19 to TRBJ1-2; possibly TRBD1 for D (5 bases). The CDR3 sequence is 16 residues long. Trimming left V 3 bases short and J 1 base short, with 15 bases between. Germline V CDR1 and CDR2: LNHDA, SQIVND (reference sequence). The CDR3 is CASSIVVRTINYGYTF. Here the CDR3 DNA reads TGTGCCAGTAGTATTGTCGTAAGGACAATTAACTATGGCTACACCTTC.

This clone was seen only a few times. The V and J genes are TRBV5-4 and TRBJ1-1; D is unresolved. Germline values: CDR1 SGHNT, CDR2 YYREEE (reference sequence). There are 13 residues in the CDR3. V was pared by 3 bases and J by 0 bases, with 6 bases between. The CDR3 loop reads CASSSQMNTEAFF. The CDR3 region has the DNA TGTGCCAGCAGCTCACAGATGAACACTGAAGCTTTCTTT.

CDR3 sequence: CASSPGQPITSNTGELFF. CDR3 sequence (DNA): TGTGCCAGCAGCCCTGGACAGCCTATCACCTCGAACACCGGGGAGCTGTTTTTT. The J gene is TRBJ2-2, the V gene TRBV5-4; D is perhaps TRBD1 (6 bases). The germline V gene has CDR1 SGHNT and CDR2 YYREEE (reference sequence). This CDR3 is built from 18 residues. Trimming removed 4 bases from V and 0 bases from J, with 19 bases in between.

V gene TRBV29-1 combines with J gene TRBJ2-2, with 7 positions matching TRBD2. J gave up 7 bases and V 7 bases, and 6 bases lay outside the gene matches. This CDR3 is 12 amino acids long. The germline CDR1 and CDR2 sequences are SQVTM and ANQGSEA. CDR3 sequence reads: CSGRETYGELFF. CDR3 DNA sequence: TGCAGCGGGCGGGAGACTTACGGGGAGCTGTTTTTT.

The chain has TRBV30 and TRBJ1-2, with D possibly matching TRBD1 (5 bases). Looked up from germline, CDR1 is GTSNPN and CDR2 is SVGIG (reference sequence). CDR3 size: 13 residues. Trimming shortened V by 0 bases and J by 5 bases, and 10 bases separated the two germline ends. The CDR3 DNA reads TGTGCCTGGAGTGTACTGGCAGGGTATGGCTACACCTTC. It encodes CAWSVLAGYGYTF.

The chain combines TRBV5-7 with TRBJ1-4; 8 nucleotides agree with TRBD1. TRBV5-7 is filed as an ORF, its function uncertain. This CDR3 has 17 residues. Unmatched junction bases numbered 9, after V lost 4 bases and J lost 1 base. This CDR3 reads CASSLTGAPQTNEKLFF. The CDR3, as DNA: TGTGCCAGCAGCCTGACAGGGGCCCCCCAAACTAATGAAAAACTGTTTTTT.

This sequence joins TRBV30 and TRBJ1-1, with D unresolved. The germline CDR1 and CDR2 sequences are GTSNPN and SVGIG (reference sequence). Trimming stripped 0 bases from V and 1 base from J, with 9 bases between. CDR3 size: 14 residues. CDR3 in amino acids: CAWSVSPQNTEAFF. In DNA form, the CDR3 reads TGTGCCTGGAGTGTATCCCCACAGAACACTGAAGCTTTCTTT.

A few counts support this clone. This sequence joins TRBV27 and TRBJ2-2, with 8 nucleotides matching TRBD1. Germline lookup yields CDR1 MNHEY and CDR2 SMNVEV (reference sequence). The CDR3 spans 14 residues. V lost 5 bases and J lost 7; bases outside the gene matches: 6. CDR3 in amino acids: CASSPRTGFGELFF. The DNA of the CDR3 is TGTGCCAGCAGTCCACGGACAGGGTTCGGGGAGCTGTTTTTT.

This chain uses TRBV6-6 with TRBJ1-5, with TRBD1 identical over 11 bases. The CDR3 is made up of 21 amino acids. Looked up from germline, CDR1 is MNHNY and CDR2 is SVGAGI (reference sequence). Trimming cost V 6 bases and J 6 bases; bases outside gene matches: 25. CDR3 coding DNA: TGTGCCAGCAGCCCAACCAGAACTTCCGGGACAGGGGGAATGATTAGTCAGCCCCAGCATTTT. Amino acids: CASSPTRTSGTGGMISQPQHF.

The rearrangement joins TRBV24-1 to TRBJ2-1, with D perhaps matching TRBD1 (6 bases). CDR3 length equals 14 residues. The germline gives CDR1 KGHDR, CDR2 SFDVKD. The V gene lost 9 bases and the J gene lost 7 bases, with 18 bases spanning the gap. The CDR3 nucleotides are TGTGCCACCTCGAGTCACAGGGTTAATAATGAGCAGTTCTTC. This gives the protein CATSSHRVNNEQFF.

The J gene is TRBJ2-2, the V gene TRBV5-4, with D uncertain. Per germline, CDR1 SGHNT and CDR2 YYREEE (reference sequence). V lost 3 bases, J lost 2 bases, and 8 bases lay in between. This CDR3 has 14 amino acids. The CDR3 is CASSSLRNTGELFF. Here the CDR3 DNA reads TGTGCCAGCAGCTCTCTCCGCAACACCGGGGAGCTGTTTTTT. Variable domain in full (rest from reference TRBV5-4 and TRBJ2-2): ETGVTQSPTHLIKTRGQQVTLRCSSQSGHNTVSWYQQALGQGPQFIFQYYREEENGRGNFPPRFSGLQFPNYSSELNVNALELDDSALYLCASSSLRNTGELFFGEGSRLTVL.

V and J are TRBV28 and TRBJ2-4; 11 positions match TRBD2. The J segment lost 8 bases and the V segment lost 5 bases, leaving 8 bases of the junction unmatched. The CDR3 length is 15 residues. Germline V gene lookup returns CDR1 MDHEN and CDR2 SYDVKM. CDR3 DNA: TGTGCCAGCAGTCTACAGACTAGCGGGATTGACATTCAGTACTTC. Translation: CASSLQTSGIDIQYF. Full variable domain (outside the CDR3, taken from reference TRBV28 and TRBJ2-4): DVKVTQSSRYLVKRTGEKVFLECVQDMDHENMFWYRQDPGLGLRLIYFSYDVKMKEKGDIPEGYSVSREKKERFSLILESASTNQTSMYLCASSLQTSGIDIQYFGAGTRLSVL.

Worth noting for this clone: One end of the junction fails to match germline, which may point to a read error. This chain connects TRBV5-6 to TRBJ2-1; D perhaps matches TRBD1 (6 bases). The length of the CDR3 is 19 residues. Germline V gene data show CDR1 as SGHDT and CDR2 as YYEEEE. The CDR3 is CASSSRLQQGMGSYNERFF. Here the CDR3 DNA reads TGTGCCAGCAGCTCGCGCCTCCAGCAGGGGATGGGTTCCTACAATGAGCGGTTCTTC. Full variable domain (rest looked up from reference TRBV5-6 and TRBJ2-1): DAGVTQSPTHLIKTRGQQVTLRCSPKSGHDTVSWYQQALGQGPQFIFQYYEEEERQRGNFPDRFSGHQFPNYSSELNVNALLLGDSALYLCASSSRLQQGMGSYNERFFGPGTRLTVL.

The gene calls are TRBV15 and TRBJ1-4; 8 positions agree with TRBD1. Per the germline V gene, CDR1 is LNHNV and CDR2 is YYDKDF (reference sequence). CDR3 length equals 15 residues. The V gene end was trimmed by 0 bases and the J gene end by 8 bases; junction bases not matched to a gene: 5. The CDR3 DNA is TGTGCCACCAGCAGAGAGGACAGGGCCGAAGAAAAACTGTTTTTT. This sequence encodes CATSREDRAEEKLFF.

The V gene is TRBV19, the J gene TRBJ1-1; 8 bases fit TRBD1. CDR1 and CDR2 (germline): LNHDA, SQIVND (reference sequence). Trimming at V came to 5 bases and at J to 4 bases, leaving 6 bases not matched to a gene. The CDR3 runs to 14 residues. The CDR3 sequence: CASSLQQGGTEAFF. In DNA, the CDR3 is TGTGCCAGTAGTCTCCAACAGGGGGGCACTGAAGCTTTCTTT.

CDR3 in DNA: TGCGCCAGCAGCCAAGTTTGGACTAGCGGGAGCAATGAGCAGTTCTTC. This sequence encodes CASSQVWTSGSNEQFF. The rearrangement uses TRBV4-1 and TRBJ2-1, with 13 nucleotides matching TRBD2. The trim removed 1 base at V and 6 bases at J, leaving 3 bases unmatched. This CDR3 is built from 16 residues. Germline lookup yields CDR1 MGHRA and CDR2 YSYEKL.

The chain recombines TRBV14 with TRBJ2-5; D is uncertain. The germline V and J ends were trimmed by 0 bases and 5 bases, with 4 bases remaining between them. CDR1 is SGHDN and CDR2 is FVKESK in the germline V gene. There are 12 residues in the CDR3. The CDR3 region is CASSQDMETQYF. The CDR3 DNA follows: TGTGCCAGCAGCCAAGATATGGAGACCCAGTACTTC.

The chain couples TRBV5-6 to TRBJ2-5; D perhaps matches TRBD2 (6 bases). In germline, CDR1 is SGHDT, CDR2 YYEEEE. Deletions cut 4 bases from V and 4 bases from J, with 17 bases between. The CDR3 covers 15 residues. The CDR3 is CASSAEGGNRETQYF. CDR3 bases: TGTGCCAGCAGCGCCGAAGGCGGGAACAGAGAGACCCAGTACTTC.

CDR3 region: CATSRERGSGSGNTIYF. The CDR3 DNA sequence: TGTGCCACCAGCAGAGAACGAGGGTCCGGCTCTGGAAACACCATATATTTT. The chain recombines TRBV15 with TRBJ1-3; D not resolved. This CDR3 has 17 residues. Germline CDR1 is LNHNV and CDR2 is YYDKDF (reference sequence). Deletions cut 0 bases from V and 0 bases from J, with 12 bases between.

V usage is TRBV28 and J usage is TRBJ1-3; no clear D gene. CDR3 size: 14 residues. With 3 bases removed from V and 3 bases from J, the gap between germline ends came to 9 bases. Germline CDR1 MDHEN, CDR2 SYDVKM. CDR3 region: CASSFAAGGNTIYF. CDR3 in DNA: TGTGCCAGCAGTTTTGCGGCGGGTGGAAACACCATATATTTT.

J is TRBJ2-7 and V is TRBV12-3 or TRBV12-4; TRBD1 matches at 7 bases. The V gene end was trimmed by 3 bases and the J gene end by 3 bases; junction bases not matched to a gene: 2. The CDR3 is 13 residues long. CDR3 in amino acids: CASSLDRIYEQYF. Written as DNA, the CDR3 is TGTGCCAGCAGTTTGGACAGGATCTACGAGCAGTACTTC.

The chain recombines TRBV7-9 with TRBJ2-6, with no clear D. With 6 bases removed from V and 0 bases from J, the gap between germline ends came to 6 bases. Germline CDR1 SEHNR, CDR2 FQNEAQ (reference sequence). The CDR3 runs to 14 residues. CDR3 sequence reads: CASRQNSGANVLTF. In nucleotides, the CDR3 is TGTGCCAGCAGACAGAACTCTGGGGCCAACGTCCTGACTTTC.

This CDR3 reads CASSDTASGEDEQFF. DNA of the CDR3: TGCGCCAGCAGTGATACGGCTAGCGGGGAGGATGAGCAGTTCTTC. V and J are TRBV10-1 and TRBJ2-1; the match to TRBD2 covers 9 bases. CDR3 length: 15 amino acids. In germline, CDR1 is WNHNN, CDR2 SYGVQD (reference sequence). V shed 3 bases and J 8 bases; nucleotides not matched to a gene: 8.

The V gene is TRBV6-5, the J gene TRBJ1-1, with TRBD1 as a possible D gene (6 bases). Trimming cost V 6 bases and J 5 bases, with 10 bases left between them. Germline CDR1 and CDR2: MNHEY and SVGAGI. The CDR3 runs 12 residues. The CDR3 loop is CASSTGLTEAFF. The CDR3 DNA follows: TGTGCCAGCAGCACAGGGCTGACTGAAGCTTTCTTT.

The rearrangement joins TRBV28 to TRBJ1-1; TRBD1 agrees at 9 bases. Looked up from germline, CDR1 is MDHEN and CDR2 is SYDVKM. The CDR3 loop spans 14 amino acids. After removal of 9 bases from V and 1 base from J, the junction contained 6 bases not matched to a gene. CDR3: CASTGGRRNTEAFF. Here the CDR3 DNA reads TGTGCCAGTACAGGGGGCAGGCGGAACACTGAAGCTTTCTTT. Variable domain in full (rest from reference TRBV28 and TRBJ1-1): DVKVTQSSRYLVKRTGEKVFLECVQDMDHENMFWYRQDPGLGLRLIYFSYDVKMKEKGDIPEGYSVSREKKERFSLILESASTNQTSMYLCASTGGRRNTEAFFGQGTRLTVV.

This sequence joins TRBV2 and TRBJ1-5; 8 nucleotides match TRBD1. Unmatched junction bases numbered 8, after V lost 6 bases and J lost 4 bases. The CDR3 totals 15 residues. Germline V gene lookup returns CDR1 SNHLY and CDR2 FYNNEI. This chain's CDR3 is CASSRDRGANQPQHF. The CDR3 coding sequence is TGTGCCAGCAGCCGAGACAGGGGCGCAAATCAGCCCCAGCATTTT.

The chain couples TRBV7-9 to TRBJ1-2; weak D call: TRBD1 (5 bases). Germline V CDR1 and CDR2: SEHNR, FQNEAQ (reference sequence). Trimming shortened V by 1 base and J by 8 bases, and 8 bases separated the two germline ends. This CDR3 is built from 12 residues. The CDR3 coding sequence is TGTGCCAGCAGCTTAGAGGGGTGGGGCTACACCTTC. Translating gives CASSLEGWGYTF.